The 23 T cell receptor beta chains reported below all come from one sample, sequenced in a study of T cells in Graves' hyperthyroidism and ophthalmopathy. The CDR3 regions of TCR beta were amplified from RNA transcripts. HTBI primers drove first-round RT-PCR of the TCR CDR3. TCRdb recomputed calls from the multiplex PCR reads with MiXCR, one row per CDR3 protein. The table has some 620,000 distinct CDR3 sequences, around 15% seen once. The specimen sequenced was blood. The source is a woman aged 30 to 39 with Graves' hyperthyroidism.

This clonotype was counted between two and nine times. The CDR3: CASRLVSGELFF. The CDR3 DNA follows: TGTGCCAGTAGACTAGTCTCCGGGGAGCTGTTTTTT. The J gene is TRBJ2-2, the V gene TRBV19, with D perhaps TRBD2 (5 bases). The V gene's germline CDR1 is LNHDA and CDR2 SQIVND (reference sequence). The CDR3 is made up of 12 amino acids. V was clipped by 6 bases and J by 6 bases, with 8 bases between them.

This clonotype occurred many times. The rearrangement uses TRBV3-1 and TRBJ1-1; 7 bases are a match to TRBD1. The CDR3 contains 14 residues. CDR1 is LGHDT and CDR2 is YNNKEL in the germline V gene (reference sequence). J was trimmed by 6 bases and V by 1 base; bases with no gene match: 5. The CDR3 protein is CASSQVDRDAEAFF. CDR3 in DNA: TGTGCCAGCAGCCAAGTAGACAGGGACGCTGAAGCTTTCTTT.

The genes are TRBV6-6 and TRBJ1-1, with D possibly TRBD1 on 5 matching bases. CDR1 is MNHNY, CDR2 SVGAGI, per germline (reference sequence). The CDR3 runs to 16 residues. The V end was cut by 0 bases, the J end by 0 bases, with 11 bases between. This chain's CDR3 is CASSYSGEGLNTEAFF. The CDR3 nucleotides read TGTGCCAGCAGTTACTCAGGGGAGGGGCTGAACACTGAAGCTTTCTTT.

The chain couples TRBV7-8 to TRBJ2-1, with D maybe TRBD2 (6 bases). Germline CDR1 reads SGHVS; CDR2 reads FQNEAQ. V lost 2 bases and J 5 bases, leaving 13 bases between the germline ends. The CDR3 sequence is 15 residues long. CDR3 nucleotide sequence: TGTGCCAGCAGCTTAAGGGACGGGAGAAACAATGAGCAGTTCTTC. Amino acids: CASSLRDGRNNEQFF.

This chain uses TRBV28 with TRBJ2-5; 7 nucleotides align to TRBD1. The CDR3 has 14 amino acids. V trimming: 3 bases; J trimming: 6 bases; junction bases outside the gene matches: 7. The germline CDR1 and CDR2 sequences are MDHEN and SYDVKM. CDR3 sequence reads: CASSLGQGVKTQYF. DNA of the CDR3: TGTGCCAGCAGTTTGGGGCAGGGGGTAAAGACCCAGTACTTC.

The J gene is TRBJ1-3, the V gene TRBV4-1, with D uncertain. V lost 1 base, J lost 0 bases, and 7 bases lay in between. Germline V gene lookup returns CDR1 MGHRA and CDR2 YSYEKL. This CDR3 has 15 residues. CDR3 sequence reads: CASSQGDTSGNTIYF. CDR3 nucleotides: TGCGCCAGCAGCCAAGGAGACACCTCTGGAAACACCATATATTTT.

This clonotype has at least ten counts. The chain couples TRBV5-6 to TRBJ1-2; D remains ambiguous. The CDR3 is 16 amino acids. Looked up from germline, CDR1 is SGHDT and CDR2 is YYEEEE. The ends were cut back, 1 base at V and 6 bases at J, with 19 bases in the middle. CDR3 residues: CASSLFRPGGRDGYTF. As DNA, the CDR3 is TGTGCCAGCAGCTTGTTCAGGCCCGGAGGGAGAGATGGCTACACCTTC.

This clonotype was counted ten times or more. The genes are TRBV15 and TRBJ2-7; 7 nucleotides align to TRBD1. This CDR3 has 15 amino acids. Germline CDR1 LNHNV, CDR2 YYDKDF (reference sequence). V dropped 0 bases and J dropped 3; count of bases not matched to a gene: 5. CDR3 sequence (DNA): TGTGCCACCAGCAGAGATGTACAGGGGTTCTACGAGCAGTACTTC. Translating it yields CATSRDVQGFYEQYF.

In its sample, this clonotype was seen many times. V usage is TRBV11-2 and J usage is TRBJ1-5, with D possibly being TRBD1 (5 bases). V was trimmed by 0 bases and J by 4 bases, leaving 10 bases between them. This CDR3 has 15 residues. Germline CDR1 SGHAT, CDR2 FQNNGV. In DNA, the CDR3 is TGTGCCAGCAGCTTAGACTGGACACCGAATCAGCCCCAGCATTTT. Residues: CASSLDWTPNQPQHF.

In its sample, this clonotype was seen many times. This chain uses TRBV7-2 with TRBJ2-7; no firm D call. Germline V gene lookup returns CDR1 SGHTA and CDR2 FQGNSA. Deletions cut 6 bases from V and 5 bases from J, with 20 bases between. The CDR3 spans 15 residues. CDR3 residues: CASRYSGSPPHEQYF. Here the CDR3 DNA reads TGTGCCAGCAGATATTCGGGTTCCCCCCCCCACGAGCAGTACTTC.

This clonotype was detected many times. CDR3 amino acids: CASSFGPTGGSYTF. The CDR3 DNA reads TGTGCCAGCAGTTTCGGACCGACAGGGGGGAGCTACACCTTC. V usage is TRBV12-3 or TRBV12-4 and J usage is TRBJ1-2; 9 bases align to TRBD1. V gave up 3 bases and J gave up 9 bases; unmatched junction bases: 8. The CDR3 covers 14 residues.

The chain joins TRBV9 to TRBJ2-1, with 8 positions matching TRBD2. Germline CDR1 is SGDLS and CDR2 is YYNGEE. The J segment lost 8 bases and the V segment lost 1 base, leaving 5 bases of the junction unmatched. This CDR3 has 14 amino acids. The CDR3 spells CASSVSGGGDEQFF. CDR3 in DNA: TGTGCCAGCAGCGTATCCGGGGGGGGCGATGAGCAGTTCTTC. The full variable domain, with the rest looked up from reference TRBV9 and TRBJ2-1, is DSGVTQTPKHLITATGQRVTLRCSPRSGDLSVYWYQQSLDQGLQFLIQYYNGEERAKGNILERFSAQQFPDLHSELNLSSLELGDSALYFCASSVSGGGDEQFFGPGTRLTVL.

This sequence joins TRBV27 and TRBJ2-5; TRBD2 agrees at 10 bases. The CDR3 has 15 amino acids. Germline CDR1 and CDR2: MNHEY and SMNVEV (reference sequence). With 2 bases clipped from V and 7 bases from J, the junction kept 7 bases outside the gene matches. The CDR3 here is CASSLIAGGSGTQYF. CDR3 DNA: TGTGCCAGCAGTTTAATAGCGGGAGGCTCAGGGACCCAGTACTTC.

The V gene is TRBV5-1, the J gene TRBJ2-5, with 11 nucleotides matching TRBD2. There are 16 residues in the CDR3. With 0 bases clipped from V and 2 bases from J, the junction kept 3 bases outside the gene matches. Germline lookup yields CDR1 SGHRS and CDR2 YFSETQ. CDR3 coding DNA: TGCGCCAGCAGCTTGGGCGCTAGCGGGAGGCAAGAGACCCAGTACTTC. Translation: CASSLGASGRQETQYF.

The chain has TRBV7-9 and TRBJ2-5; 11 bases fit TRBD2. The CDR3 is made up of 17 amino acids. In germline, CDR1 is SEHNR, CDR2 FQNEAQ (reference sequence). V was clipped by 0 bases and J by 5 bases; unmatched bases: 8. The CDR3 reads CASSLATSGIDKETQYF. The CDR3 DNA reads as TGTGCCAGCAGCTTAGCGACTAGCGGGATAGATAAGGAGACCCAGTACTTC.

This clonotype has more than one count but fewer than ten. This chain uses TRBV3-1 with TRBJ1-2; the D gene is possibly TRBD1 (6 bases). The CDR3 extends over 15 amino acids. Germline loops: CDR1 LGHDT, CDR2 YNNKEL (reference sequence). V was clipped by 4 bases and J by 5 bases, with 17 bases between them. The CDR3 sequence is CASSRAADRRYGYTF. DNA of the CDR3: TGTGCCAGCAGCCGCGCCGCGGACAGAAGGTATGGCTACACCTTC.

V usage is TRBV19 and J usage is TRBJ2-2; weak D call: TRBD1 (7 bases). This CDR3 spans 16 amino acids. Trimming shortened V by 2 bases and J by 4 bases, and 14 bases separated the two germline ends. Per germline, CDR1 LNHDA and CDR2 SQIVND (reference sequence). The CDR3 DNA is TGTGCCAGTAGTATAATAGGAGGGGGCAGCACCGGGGAGCTGTTTTTT. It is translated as CASSIIGGGSTGELFF.

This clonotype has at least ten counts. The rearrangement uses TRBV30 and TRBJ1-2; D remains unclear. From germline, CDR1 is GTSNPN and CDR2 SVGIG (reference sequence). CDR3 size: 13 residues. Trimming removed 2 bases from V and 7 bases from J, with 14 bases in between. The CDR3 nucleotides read TGTGCCTGGAGTCCTGAGATCTTCGCTGGCTACACCTTC. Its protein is CAWSPEIFAGYTF.

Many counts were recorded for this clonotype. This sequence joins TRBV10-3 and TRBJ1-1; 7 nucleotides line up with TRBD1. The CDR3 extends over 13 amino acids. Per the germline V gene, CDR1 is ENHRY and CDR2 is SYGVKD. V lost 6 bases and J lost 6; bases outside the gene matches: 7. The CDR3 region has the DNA TGTGCCATCAGCCCAGGACAGGAGGCTGAAGCTTTCTTT. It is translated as CAISPGQEAEAFF.

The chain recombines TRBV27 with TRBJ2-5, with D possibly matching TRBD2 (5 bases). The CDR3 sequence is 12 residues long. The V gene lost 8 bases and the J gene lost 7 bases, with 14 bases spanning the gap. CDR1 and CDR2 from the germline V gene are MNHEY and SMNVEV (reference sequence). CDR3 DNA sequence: TGTGCCAGCGTTCGCTCCGGAGGGACCCAGTACTTC. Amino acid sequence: CASVRSGGTQYF.

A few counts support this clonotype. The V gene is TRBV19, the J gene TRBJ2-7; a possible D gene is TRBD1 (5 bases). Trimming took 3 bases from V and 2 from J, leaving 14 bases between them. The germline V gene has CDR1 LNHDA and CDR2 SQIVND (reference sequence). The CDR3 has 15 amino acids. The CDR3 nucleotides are TGTGCCAGTAGTATGGGGCGCAGGCCCACCTACGAGCAGTACTTC. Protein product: CASSMGRRPTYEQYF.

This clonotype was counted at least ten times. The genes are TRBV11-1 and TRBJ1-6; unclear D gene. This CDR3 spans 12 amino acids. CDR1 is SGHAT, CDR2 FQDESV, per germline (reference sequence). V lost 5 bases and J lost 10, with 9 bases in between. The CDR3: CASSHQRSPLHF. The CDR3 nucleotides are TGTGCCAGCAGCCATCAAAGGTCACCCCTCCACTTT.

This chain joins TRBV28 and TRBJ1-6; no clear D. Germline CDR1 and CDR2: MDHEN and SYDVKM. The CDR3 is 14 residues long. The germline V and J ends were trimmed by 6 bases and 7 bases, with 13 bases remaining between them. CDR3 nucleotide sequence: TGTGCCAGCAGCCGGGTCCCGACAAATTCACCCCTCCACTTT. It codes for CASSRVPTNSPLHF.